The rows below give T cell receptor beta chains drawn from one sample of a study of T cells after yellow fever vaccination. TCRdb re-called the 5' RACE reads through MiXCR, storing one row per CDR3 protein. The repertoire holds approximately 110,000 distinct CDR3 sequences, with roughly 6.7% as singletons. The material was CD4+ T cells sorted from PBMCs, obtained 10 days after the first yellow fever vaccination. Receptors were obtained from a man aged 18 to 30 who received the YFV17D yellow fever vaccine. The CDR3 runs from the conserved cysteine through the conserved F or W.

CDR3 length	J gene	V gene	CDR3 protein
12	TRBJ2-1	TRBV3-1	CASSHGGGEQFF
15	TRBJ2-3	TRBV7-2	CASSSLTATTDTQYF
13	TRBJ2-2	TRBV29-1	CSASGTYTGELFF
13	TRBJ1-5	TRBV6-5	CASSYSTDQPQHF
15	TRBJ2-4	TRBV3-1	CASSPWRGAKNIQYF
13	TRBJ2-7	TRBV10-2	CASSSVLAREQYF
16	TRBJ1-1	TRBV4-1	CASSPGQGPMNTEAFF
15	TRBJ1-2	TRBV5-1	CASSQTPRDHYGYTF
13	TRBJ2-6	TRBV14	CASSNSGANVLTF
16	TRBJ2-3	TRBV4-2	CASSQGEGGVADTQYF
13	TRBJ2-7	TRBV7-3	CASSLYGTDEQYF
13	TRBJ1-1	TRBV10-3	CAISGGVFTEAFF
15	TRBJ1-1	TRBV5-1	CASNFRTGENTEAFF
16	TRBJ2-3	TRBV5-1	CASSLGLAGTTDTQYF
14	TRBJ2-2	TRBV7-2	CASMGGGRTGELFF
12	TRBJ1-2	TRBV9	CASSEGETGYTF
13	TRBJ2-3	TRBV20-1	CSSFSGERNTQYF
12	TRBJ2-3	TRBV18	CASSIYADTQYF
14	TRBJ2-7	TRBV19	CASSINPGAYEQYF
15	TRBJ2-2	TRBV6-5	CASSYSKSNTGELFF
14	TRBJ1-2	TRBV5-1	CASRLSLGGPGYTF
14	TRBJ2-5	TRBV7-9	CASIPGTRWETQYF
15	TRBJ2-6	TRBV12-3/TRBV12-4	CASRQGTAGANVLTF
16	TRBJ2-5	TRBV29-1	CSVEYQVTLYPKTQYF
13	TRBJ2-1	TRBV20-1	CSARRQGYNEQFF
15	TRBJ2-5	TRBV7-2	CASSLQTGLQETQYF
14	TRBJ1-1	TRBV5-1	CASSVGRSDTEAFF
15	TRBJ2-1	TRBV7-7	CASSPDVNSYNEQFF